The 20 T cell receptor beta chains below were found in one sample sequenced in a study of response to subunit inactivated influenza vaccine. TCRdb reprocessed the RT-PCR reads with MiXCR, giving one entry per CDR3 protein. This table has roughly 520,000 distinct CDR3 sequences, roughly 27% appearing once. The specimen comprised CD4+ T cells sorted from PBMCs, sampled approximately 5 days after vaccination. These receptors were taken from a man in his fifties or sixties who received an inactivated influenza vaccine.

The V call is TRBV5-5, the J call TRBJ2-5; D may be TRBD1 or TRBD2 (5 bases each). This CDR3 comprises 15 residues. CDR1 is SGHKS, CDR2 YYEKEE, per germline (reference sequence). Between the trimmed V and J ends, which lost 0 bases and 5 bases, there was a span of 14 bases. Written as DNA, the CDR3 is TGTGCCAGCAGCTTGGCCGTGGGGGTGACGGAGACCCAGTACTTC. Residues: CASSLAVGVTETQYF.

This clonotype was counted a few times. The genes are TRBV20-1 and TRBJ2-7, with D maybe TRBD2 (6 bases). Germline V gene sequence: CDR1 DFQATT, CDR2 SNEGSKA (reference sequence). This CDR3 is built from 13 residues. The V end was cut by 1 base, the J end by 2 bases, with 9 bases between. CDR3 sequence (DNA): TGCAGTGCTAGAGCTCGCGGGACCTACGAGCAGTACTTC. This codes for CSARARGTYEQYF.

The V and J genes are TRBV6-2 or TRBV6-3 and TRBJ2-7; 8 nucleotides match TRBD2. The length of the CDR3 is 13 residues. The V and J ends lost 2 bases and 5 bases, in that order; junction bases with no gene match: 2. Germline V gene data show CDR1 as MNHEY and CDR2 as SVGEGT. CDR3 residues: CASSYAGGHEQYF. As DNA, the CDR3 is TGTGCCAGCAGTTACGCGGGAGGCCACGAGCAGTACTTC.

This clonotype was found a few times. The chain is built from TRBV7-2 and TRBJ2-1, with 7 nucleotides matching TRBD1. The germline V gene encodes CDR1 SGHTA and CDR2 FQGNSA. After removal of 3 bases from V and 6 bases from J, the junction contained 8 bases not matched to a gene. CDR3 size: 15 residues. CDR3 in DNA: TGTGCCAGCAGCTTCAGGGGGTTAGCCCCCAATGAGCAGTTCTTC. Its translation is CASSFRGLAPNEQFF.

V is TRBV20-1 and J is TRBJ1-5, with 12 bases lining up with TRBD1. Germline V lookup: CDR1 DFQATT, CDR2 SNEGSKA (reference sequence). Germline trimming cut 6 bases from V and 3 bases from J; bases unmatched to any gene: 9. This CDR3 has 16 amino acids. The CDR3 coding sequence is TGCAGTGCCACGGGACAGGGGGCATTAGCCAATCAGCCCCAGCATTTT. Amino acid sequence: CSATGQGALANQPQHF.

This clonotype came up a few times. The gene calls are TRBV7-2 and TRBJ2-7; D perhaps matches TRBD1 (5 bases). Trimming stripped 5 bases from V and 0 bases from J, with 14 bases between. Germline CDR1 is SGHTA and CDR2 is FQGNSA. This CDR3 is built from 15 residues. The CDR3 DNA is TGTGCCAGCAGCCCCAGGGCCTCCTACTCCTACGAGCAGTACTTC. Protein sequence: CASSPRASYSYEQYF.

A few counts support this clonotype. The V gene is TRBV21-1, the J gene TRBJ2-1; the D call TRBD2 from the table was never checked on the DNA. TRBV21-1 is marked as a pseudogene. CDR3 length equals 20 residues. The CDR3 sequence is CASTITISRRREGLYNEQFF. CDR3 DNA sequence: TGTGCCAGCACTATAACAATCTCCAGGAGGCGGGAGGGCCTGTACAATGAGCAGTTCTTC.

The table lists this clonotype with a few counts. The chain couples TRBV5-4 to TRBJ2-5; TRBD2 aligns across 7 bases. There are 15 residues in the CDR3. The germline CDR1 and CDR2 sequences are SGHNT and YYREEE (reference sequence). The junction had 7 bases not matched to a gene; V was cut back by 0 bases and J by 5 bases. CDR3 DNA sequence: TGTGCCAGCAGCTTGGGGGGAGGGCGAGAGGAGACCCAGTACTTC. Residues: CASSLGGGREETQYF.

The chain carries TRBV6-2 or TRBV6-3 and TRBJ2-7; D is perhaps TRBD2 (5 bases). Germline CDR1 reads MNHEY; CDR2 reads SVGEGT. The germline V and J ends were trimmed by 10 bases and 4 bases, with 14 bases remaining between them. There are 12 residues in the CDR3. Here the CDR3 DNA reads TGTGCCACCAAAGCGGCCTTATACGAGCAGTACTTC. This translates into CATKAALYEQYF.

The chain combines TRBV14 with TRBJ2-5; D is unresolved. V lost 5 bases and J lost 0, with 10 bases in between. The CDR3 contains 14 residues. From germline, CDR1 is SGHDN and CDR2 FVKESK. The CDR3: CASSTRRYQETQYF. Written as DNA, the CDR3 is TGTGCCAGCAGCACCCGACGGTACCAAGAGACCCAGTACTTC.

The chain recombines TRBV29-1 with TRBJ1-2; D ambiguous. Germline V CDR1 and CDR2: SQVTM, ANQGSEA. This CDR3 has 13 residues. Deletions cut 6 bases from V and 5 bases from J, with 16 bases between. Here the CDR3 reads CSVQPLTLYGYTF. The DNA for the CDR3 is TGCAGCGTACAACCCCTGACCCTATATGGCTACACCTTC. The variable domain in full, completed from reference TRBV29-1 and TRBJ1-2, reads SAVISQKPSRDICQRGTSLTIQCQVDSQVTMMFWYRQQPGQSLTLIATANQGSEATYESGFVIDKFPISRPNLTFSTLTVSNMSPEDSSIYLCSVQPLTLYGYTFGSGTRLTVV.

This clonotype was observed a few times. The V call is TRBV18, the J call TRBJ1-1; TRBD1 matches 8 bases. V trimming: 2 bases; J trimming: 7 bases; junction bases outside the gene matches: 9. The CDR3 covers 15 residues. The germline V gene encodes CDR1 KGHSH and CDR2 LQKENI. The CDR3 DNA sequence: TGTGCCAGCTCACCAGGACAGGGAGGCCGTCTTGAAGCTTTCTTT. This encodes CASSPGQGGRLEAFF.

V is TRBV7-2 and J is TRBJ1-5; D not certain. The V gene's germline CDR1 is SGHTA and CDR2 FQGNSA. The V and J ends lost 1 base and 9 bases respectively, with 13 bases between them. This CDR3 is 14 amino acids long. The CDR3 DNA reads TGTGCCAGCAGCTTAGGGTATACGGCCCGGCCCCAGCATTTT. Its translation: CASSLGYTARPQHF.

This clonotype was counted many times. The J gene is TRBJ2-2, the V gene TRBV11-2; no clear D. The CDR3 has 13 amino acids. Germline CDR1 SGHAT, CDR2 FQNNGV. V gave up 1 base and J gave up 4 bases, with 4 bases separating them. Written as DNA, the CDR3 is TGTGCCAGCAGCTTAGCGATCACCGGGGAGCTGTTTTTT. It yields the protein CASSLAITGELFF.

The CDR3 here is CSAQRTETQYF. The DNA of the CDR3 is TGCAGTGCACAAAGGACGGAGACCCAGTACTTC. The V gene is TRBV20-1, the J gene TRBJ2-5; D gene ambiguous. With 6 bases removed from V and 5 bases from J, the gap between germline ends came to 10 bases. The CDR3 contains 11 residues. The germline V gene has CDR1 DFQATT and CDR2 SNEGSKA (reference sequence).

This clonotype was counted only a few times. The chain recombines TRBV6-1 with TRBJ1-6; D might be TRBD1 (5 bases). Trimming left V 4 bases short and J 8 bases short, with 12 bases between. The CDR3 contains 14 residues. CDR1 is MNHNS and CDR2 is SASEGT in the germline V gene. The CDR3 region has the DNA TGTGCCAGCAGTGTGCAGGGATGGGATTCACCCCTCCACTTT. This codes for CASSVQGWDSPLHF.

This clonotype was seen more than once but under ten times. V is TRBV27 and J is TRBJ1-4; D is undetermined. The germline V gene has CDR1 MNHEY and CDR2 SMNVEV (reference sequence). The CDR3 totals 14 residues. The V end was cut by 5 bases, the J end by 6 bases, with 13 bases between. CDR3 sequence reads: CASSGYPGDEKLFF. CDR3 in DNA: TGTGCCAGCAGTGGATACCCGGGAGATGAAAAACTGTTTTTT.

The V and J genes are TRBV20-1 and TRBJ1-2; D may be TRBD1 (6 bases). Trimming left V 3 bases short and J 5 bases short, with 13 bases between. Germline CDR1 is DFQATT and CDR2 is SNEGSKA (reference sequence). The CDR3 contains 13 residues. The CDR3 DNA is TGCAGTGCTAGTATGACAGGTAGTTATGGCTACACCTTC. Its protein is CSASMTGSYGYTF.

The V and J genes are TRBV27 and TRBJ1-1; 7 nucleotides align to TRBD1. V was pared by 2 bases and J by 1 base, with 4 bases of the junction left unmatched. Germline V gives CDR1 MNHEY, CDR2 SMNVEV (reference sequence). This CDR3 is 15 amino acids long. CDR3 residues: CASSLRGDRNTEAFF. The DNA of the CDR3 is TGTGCCAGCAGTTTAAGAGGGGACAGGAACACTGAAGCTTTCTTT.

The J gene is TRBJ2-7, the V gene TRBV10-3, with D maybe TRBD2 (5 bases). The CDR3 runs to 14 residues. Trimming took 3 bases from V and 5 from J, leaving 14 bases between them. The germline gives CDR1 ENHRY, CDR2 SYGVKD. The CDR3 spells CAISERAGGNEQYF. As DNA, the CDR3 is TGTGCCATCAGTGAACGGGCTGGAGGCAACGAGCAGTACTTC.